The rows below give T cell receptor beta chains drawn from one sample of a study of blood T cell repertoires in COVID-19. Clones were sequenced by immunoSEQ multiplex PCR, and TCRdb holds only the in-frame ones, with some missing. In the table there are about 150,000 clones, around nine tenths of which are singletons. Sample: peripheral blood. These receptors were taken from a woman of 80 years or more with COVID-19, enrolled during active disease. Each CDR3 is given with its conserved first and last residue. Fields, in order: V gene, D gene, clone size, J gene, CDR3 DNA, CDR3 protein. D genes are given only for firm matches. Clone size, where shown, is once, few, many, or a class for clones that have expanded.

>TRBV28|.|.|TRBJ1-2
TGTGCCAGCAAGGGGACATACTATGGCTACACCTTC
CASKGTYYGYTF
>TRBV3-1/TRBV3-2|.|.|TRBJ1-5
TGTGCCAGCAGCCAAGGTGGGGGGCAGCCCCAGCATTTT
CASSQGGGQPQHF
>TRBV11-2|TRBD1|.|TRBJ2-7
TGTGCCAGCAGCTTATCTGACAGGGCGATTTCGTTCGAGCAGTACTTC
CASSLSDRAISFEQYF
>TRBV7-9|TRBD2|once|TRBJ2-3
TGTGCCAGTTTACGTGCGGGAGTCACAGATACGCAGTATTTT
CASLRAGVTDTQYF
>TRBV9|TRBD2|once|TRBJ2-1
TGTGCCAGCAGCCTGAGCCCACTAGCGACAAATGAGCAGTTCTTC
CASSLSPLATNEQFF
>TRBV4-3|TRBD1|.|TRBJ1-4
TGCGCCAGCAGCCAAGATCTAGGGACAGGGAGTGAAAAACTGTTTTTT
CASSQDLGTGSEKLFF
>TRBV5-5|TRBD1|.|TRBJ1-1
TGTGCCAGCAGCTCGGGACAGTTTTACACTGAAGCTTTCTTT
CASSSGQFYTEAFF
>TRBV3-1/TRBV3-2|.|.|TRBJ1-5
TGTGCCAGCAGCCCGTCCGGGGGGGACCAGCCCCAGCATTTT
CASSPSGGDQPQHF
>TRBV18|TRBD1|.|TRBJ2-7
TGTGCCAGCTCACCCCAGACAGGGCAATTCTACGAGCAGTACTTC
CASSPQTGQFYEQYF
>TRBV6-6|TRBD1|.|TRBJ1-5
TGTGCCAGCAGTTACGAGACAGGGCTTAGCAATCAGCCCCAGCATTTT
CASSYETGLSNQPQHF
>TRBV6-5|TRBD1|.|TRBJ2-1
TGTGCCAGCAGCTGGGGGGACAGGGGGAATAATGAGCAGTTCTTC
CASSWGDRGNNEQFF
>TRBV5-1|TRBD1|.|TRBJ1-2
TGCGCCAGCAGCAAAAATCCGGGACAGGGGACGAGAGAGGATGGCTACACCTTC
CASSKNPGQGTREDGYTF
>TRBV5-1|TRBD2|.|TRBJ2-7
TGCGCCAGCAGCCCGGGACTAGCGGGAGGGCCCTCCTACGAGCAGTACTTC
CASSPGLAGGPSYEQYF
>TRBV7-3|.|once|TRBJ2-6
TGTGCCAGCAGCCCCCAAATCCGAGGGCACGGCGTCCTGACTTTC
CASSPQIRGHGVLTF
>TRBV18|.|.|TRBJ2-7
TGTGCCAGCTCCGGAGATTTTCGGTACGAGCAGTACTTC
CASSGDFRYEQYF
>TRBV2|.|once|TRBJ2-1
TGTGCCAGCAGTGTGTTGTGGGAGTTCTACAATGAGCAGTTCTTC
CASSVLWEFYNEQFF
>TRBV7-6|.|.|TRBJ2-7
TGTGCCAGCAGTGATATGCTGGCTCCAAGAGAGCAGTACTTC
CASSDMLAPREQYF
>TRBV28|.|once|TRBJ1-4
TGTGCCAGCAGTTACAGGGCCGGTAATGAAAAACTGTTTTTT
CASSYRAGNEKLFF
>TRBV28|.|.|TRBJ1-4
TGTGCCAGCAGTTTTGTTTTTGTGGAGCAGGGAAATGAAAAACTGTTTTTT
CASSFVFVEQGNEKLFF
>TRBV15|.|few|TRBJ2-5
TGTGCCACCAGCAGACCAAGGCGGAGCATACAAGAGACCCAGTACTTC
CATSRPRRSIQETQYF
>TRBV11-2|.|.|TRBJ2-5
TGTGCCAGCAGCTTAGATCGACTCTCTGAGACCCAGTACTTC
CASSLDRLSETQYF
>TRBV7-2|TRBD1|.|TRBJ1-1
TGTGCCAGCAGCCCGAGAACAGGGGGTCTAGGAAACACTGAAGCTTTCTTT
CASSPRTGGLGNTEAFF
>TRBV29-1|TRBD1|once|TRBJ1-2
TGCAGCGTCGACCACTCGACAGGGAACTATGGCTACACCTTC
CSVDHSTGNYGYTF
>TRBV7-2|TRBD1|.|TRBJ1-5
TGTGCCAGCAGCTTTACCGGGACAGGGGCTAGCAATCAGCCCCAGCATTTT
CASSFTGTGASNQPQHF
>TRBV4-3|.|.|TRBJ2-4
TGCGCCAGCAGCCAAAGGTTCGGAGCGGAAGCCAAAAACATTCAGTACTTC
CASSQRFGAEAKNIQYF
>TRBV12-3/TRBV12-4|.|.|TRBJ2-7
TGTGCCAGCAGTTTAGCGGGAGGTGACGAGCAGTACTTC
CASSLAGGDEQYF
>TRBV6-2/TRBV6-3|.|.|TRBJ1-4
TGTGCCAGCAGTATACAGCCAACTAATGAAAAACTGTTTTTT
CASSIQPTNEKLFF
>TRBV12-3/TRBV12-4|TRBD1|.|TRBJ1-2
TGTGCCAGCAGAGAGACACAGGGGAGCTACACCTTC
CASRETQGSYTF
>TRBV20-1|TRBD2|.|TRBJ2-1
TGCAGTGCTAGTATGGCGGGAGTCTACAATGAGCAGTTCTTC
CSASMAGVYNEQFF
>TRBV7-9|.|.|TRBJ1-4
TGTGCCAGCAGCGCAGGGATCTCACCTAATGAAAAACTGTTTTTT
CASSAGISPNEKLFF
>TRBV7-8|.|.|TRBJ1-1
TGTGCCAGCAACTTAGAAGGGGACTTGAACACTGAAGCTTTCTTT
CASNLEGDLNTEAFF
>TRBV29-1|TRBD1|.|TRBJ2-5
TGCAGCGTTGTGGGTAGGCAGGGGGTAGAGACCCAGTACTTC
CSVVGRQGVETQYF
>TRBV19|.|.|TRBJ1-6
TGTGCCAGTGCTTCGGACAGTTTAGGTTCACCCCTCCACTTT
CASASDSLGSPLHF
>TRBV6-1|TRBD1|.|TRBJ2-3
TGTGCCAGCAGTGTCAACGGGGACAGGGGGCGCGGGTTGACAGATACGCAGTATTTT
CASSVNGDRGRGLTDTQYF
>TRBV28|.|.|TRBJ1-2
TGTGCCAGCAGAACCGGTGACTATGGCTACACCTTC
CASRTGDYGYTF
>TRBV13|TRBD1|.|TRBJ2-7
TGTGCCAGCAGCTTCAGGGGGATTACCTACGAGCAGTACTTC
CASSFRGITYEQYF
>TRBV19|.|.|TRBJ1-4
TGTGCCAGTAGCTACAGGGCCACTAATGAAAAACTGTTTTTT
CASSYRATNEKLFF
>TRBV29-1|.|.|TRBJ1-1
TGCAGCGTTGATCAGGGTAAAGCTTTCTTT
CSVDQGKAFF
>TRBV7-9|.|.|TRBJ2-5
TGTGCCAGCAGCTTACCTAGGGGACAAGAGACCCAGTACTTC
CASSLPRGQETQYF
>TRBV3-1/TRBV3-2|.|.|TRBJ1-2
TGTGCCAGCAGCCAAGTCACAGCTAACTATGGCTACACCTTC
CASSQVTANYGYTF
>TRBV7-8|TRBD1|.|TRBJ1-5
TGTGCCAGCAGCTCGGACAGGTCTAGCAATCAGCCCCAGCATTTT
CASSSDRSSNQPQHF